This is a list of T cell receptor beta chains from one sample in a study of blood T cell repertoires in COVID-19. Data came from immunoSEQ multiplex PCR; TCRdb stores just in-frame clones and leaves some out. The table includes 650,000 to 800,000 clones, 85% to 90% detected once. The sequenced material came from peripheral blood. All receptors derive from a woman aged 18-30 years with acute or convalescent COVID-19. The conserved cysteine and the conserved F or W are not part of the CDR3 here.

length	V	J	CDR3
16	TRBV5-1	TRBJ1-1	ASSLLPTGQSSKAEAF
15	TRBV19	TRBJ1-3	ASSAYPGVGSGNTIY
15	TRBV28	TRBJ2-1	ASSLGPGQLATNEQF
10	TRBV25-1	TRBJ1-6	ASSLINSPLH
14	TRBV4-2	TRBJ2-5	ASSQDRWGGGETQY
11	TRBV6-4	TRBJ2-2	ASSEGGTGELF
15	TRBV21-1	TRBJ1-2	ASSLSGVGIWVYGYT
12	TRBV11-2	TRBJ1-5	ASSRTGVNQPQH
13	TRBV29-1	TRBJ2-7	SVESPTSWGLEQY
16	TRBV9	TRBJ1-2	ASSAQRGGALATYGYT
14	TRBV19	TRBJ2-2	ASSRPGQGNTGELF
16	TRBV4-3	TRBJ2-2	ASSPLSVYNGYTGELF
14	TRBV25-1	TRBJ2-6	ASSELSGSGANVLT
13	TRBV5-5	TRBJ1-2	ASSLARTYNYGYT
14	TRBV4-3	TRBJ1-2	ASSHHSGQRNYGYT
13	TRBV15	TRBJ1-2	ATSRDRDRVWGYT
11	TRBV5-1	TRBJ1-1	ASTDSPNTEAF
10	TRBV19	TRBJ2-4	ASSIDRGIQY
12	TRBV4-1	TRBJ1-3	ASSQRSLPDTIY
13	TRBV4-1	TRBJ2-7	ASSQPTGGAYEQY
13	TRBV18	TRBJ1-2	ASSRQGTAPYGYT
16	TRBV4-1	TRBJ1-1	ASLPTGGAFFVDTEAF
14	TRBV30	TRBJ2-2	AWSFPRGANTGELF
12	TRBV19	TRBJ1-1	ASRPQGPLGEAF
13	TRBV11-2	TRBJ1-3	ASSSPPISGNTIY
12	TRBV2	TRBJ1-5	ASGQGGRDQPQH
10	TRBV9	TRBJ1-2	ASSVAGFGYT
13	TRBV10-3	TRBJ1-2	AIRETGNLNYGYT
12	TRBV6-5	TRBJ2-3	ASSYSRGTDTQY
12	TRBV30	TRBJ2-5	AWRATGGVRTQY
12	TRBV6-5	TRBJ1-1	ASRKNRDNTEAF
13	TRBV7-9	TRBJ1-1	ASSLGGLSGAEAF
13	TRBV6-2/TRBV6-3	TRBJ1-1	ASSYSRTGLVQAF
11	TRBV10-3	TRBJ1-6	AISPTDTSPLH
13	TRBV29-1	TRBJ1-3	SVVTGFVSGNTIY
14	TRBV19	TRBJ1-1	ASSMGQGTSNTEAF
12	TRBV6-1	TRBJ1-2	ASSEFGADYGYT
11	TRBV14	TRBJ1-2	ASSEGFNYGYT
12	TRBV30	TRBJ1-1	AWSGGGGVAEAF
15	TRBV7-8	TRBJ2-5	ASSFGTSGGVTETQY
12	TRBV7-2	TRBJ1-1	ASSFENRGSEAF
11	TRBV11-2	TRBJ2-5	ASRSQGQETQY
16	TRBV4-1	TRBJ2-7	ASSQLGLGGTFYYEQY
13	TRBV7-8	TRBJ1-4	ASSSGQSSNEKLF